Below, 3 T cell receptor beta chains from the same sample are listed, as sequenced in a study of PD-L1 blockade in urothelial cancer. Specified time point: peripheral blood 6 weeks after treatment start. TCRdb's copy holds only in-frame clones and misses some; the assay was immunoSEQ multiplex PCR. The sample has under 70,000 clones, about nine tenths seen once. The sample here was PBMCs, taken around atezolizumab (anti-PD-L1) treatment. Source of these receptors: a man aged 60-69 years with urothelial cancer.

The chain uses TRBV2 and TRBJ2-7; tentative D call: TRBD1 (6 bases). V gave up 6 bases and J gave up 2 bases, with 14 bases separating them. Germline values: CDR1 SNHLY, CDR2 FYNNEI. This CDR3 has 14 residues. Written as DNA, the CDR3 is TGTGCCAGCAGACCTGACAGGTTCGCCTACGAGCAGTACTTC. Its translation is CASRPDRFAYEQYF.

This clone has only a few counts. This CDR3 is CASSPQVTAGGANVLTF. In nucleotides, the CDR3 is TGTGCCAGCAGCCCCCAAGTTACGGCGGGTGGGGCCAACGTCCTGACTTTC. The rearrangement links TRBV5-4 to TRBJ2-6, with a possible D match to TRBD2 (5 bases). The CDR3 is made up of 17 amino acids. Trimming stripped 4 bases from V and 3 bases from J, with 17 bases between. Per the germline V gene, CDR1 is SGHNT and CDR2 is YYREEE (reference sequence).

This clone was recorded once. V is TRBV6-1 and J is TRBJ1-1; D is uncertain. The CDR3 has 17 amino acids. V lost 4 bases and J 4 bases, leaving 22 bases between the germline ends. Germline assignment: CDR1 MNHNS and CDR2 SASEGT. CDR3 sequence reads: CASSVTSRRVESTEAFF. In DNA form, the CDR3 reads TGTGCCAGCAGTGTAACATCCAGACGGGTCGAGAGCACTGAAGCTTTCTTT.